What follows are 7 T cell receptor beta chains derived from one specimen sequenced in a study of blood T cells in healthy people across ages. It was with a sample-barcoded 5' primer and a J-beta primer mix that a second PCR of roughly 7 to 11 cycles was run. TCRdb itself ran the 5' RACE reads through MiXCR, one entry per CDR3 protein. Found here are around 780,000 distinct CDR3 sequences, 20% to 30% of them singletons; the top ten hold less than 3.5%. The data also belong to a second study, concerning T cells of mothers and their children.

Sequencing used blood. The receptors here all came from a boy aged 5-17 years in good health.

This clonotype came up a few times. The CDR3 loop is CASTKRGDQETQYF. CDR3 nucleotides: TGTGCCAGCACCAAGAGGGGAGATCAAGAGACCCAGTACTTC. The chain combines TRBV6-2 or TRBV6-3 with TRBJ2-5; D may be TRBD1 or TRBD2 (5 bases each). The CDR3 runs to 14 residues. V was clipped by 7 bases and J by 2 bases, with 14 bases between them. Germline-derived CDR1 and CDR2 are MNHEY and SVGEGT.

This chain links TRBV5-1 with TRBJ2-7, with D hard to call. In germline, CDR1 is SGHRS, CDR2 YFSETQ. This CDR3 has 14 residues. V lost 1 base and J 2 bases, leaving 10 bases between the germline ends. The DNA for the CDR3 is TGCGCCAGCAGCTTGTCCGACGGGCCCTACGAGCAGTACTTC. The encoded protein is CASSLSDGPYEQYF.

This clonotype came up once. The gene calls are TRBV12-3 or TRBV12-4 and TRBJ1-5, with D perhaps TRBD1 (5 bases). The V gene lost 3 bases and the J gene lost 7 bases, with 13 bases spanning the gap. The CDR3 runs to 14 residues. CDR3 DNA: TGTGCCAGCAGTTTTGCGGGGGAAGGACAGCCCCAGCATTTT. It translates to CASSFAGEGQPQHF.

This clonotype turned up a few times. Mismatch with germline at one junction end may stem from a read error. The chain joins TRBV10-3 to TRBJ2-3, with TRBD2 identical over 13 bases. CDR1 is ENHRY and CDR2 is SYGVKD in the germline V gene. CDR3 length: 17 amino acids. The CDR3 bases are TGTGCCATCAGTGACCCGGGACTAGCGGGGAGCACAGATATGCAGTATTTT. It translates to CAISDPGLAGSTDMQYF.

As DNA, the CDR3 is TGTGCCAGCAGGCCCGGGACAGCTTCCTATAATTCACCCCTCCACTTT. Its translation: CASRPGTASYNSPLHF. The rearrangement joins TRBV6-6 to TRBJ1-6, with 7 nucleotides matching TRBD1. The CDR3 consists of 16 residues. Germline loops: CDR1 MNHNY, CDR2 SVGAGI (reference sequence). V shed 6 bases and J 1 base; nucleotides not matched to a gene: 6.

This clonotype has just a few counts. The CDR3 region is CASSLRGGQGNEKLFF. In DNA, the CDR3 is TGCGCCAGCAGCCTCCGGGGCGGACAGGGGAATGAAAAACTGTTTTTT. The genes are TRBV5-1 and TRBJ1-4, with 9 bases identical to TRBD1. With V trimmed by 4 bases and J by 5 bases, 9 bases remained unmatched. This CDR3 comprises 16 residues. CDR1 is SGHRS, CDR2 YFSETQ, per germline. The full variable domain, completed using reference TRBV5-1 and TRBJ1-4, is KAGVTQTPRYLIKTRGQQVTLSCSPISGHRSVSWYQQTPGQGLQFLFEYFSETQRNKGNFPGRFSGRQFSNSRSEMNVSTLELGDSALYLCASSLRGGQGNEKLFFGSGTQLSVL.

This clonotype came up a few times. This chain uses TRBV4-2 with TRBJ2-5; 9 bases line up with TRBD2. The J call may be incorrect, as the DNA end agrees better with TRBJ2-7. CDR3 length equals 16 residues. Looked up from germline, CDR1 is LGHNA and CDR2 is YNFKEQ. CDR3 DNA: TGTGCCAGCAGCCAAGACCCAGCGGGGGGCTCCTACGAGCAGTACTTC. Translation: CASSQDPAGGSYEQYF.